A selection of T cell receptor beta chains follows, all from one sample in a study of monozygotic twins with inflammatory bowel disease. TCRdb re-called the 5' RACE reads and catalogs CDR3 proteins one per entry, DNA excluded. Recorded for this sample: 160,000 or so distinct CDR3 sequences. Sequenced material: blood. The source of these receptors is a human donor with ulcerative colitis or Crohn's disease, or a healthy co-twin of an affected twin (not recorded which). Both conserved end residues are part of each CDR3.

J gene,V gene,CDR3 protein
TRBJ2-7,TRBV5-4,CASRPSGTGRNEQYF
TRBJ2-1,TRBV7-3,CASSSGSEQFF
TRBJ2-1,TRBV7-2,CASSIRTSGSSYNEQFF
TRBJ1-4,TRBV6-1,CASSQDRANEKLFF
TRBJ2-1,TRBV20-1,CSARDPQGFYNEQFF
TRBJ2-2,TRBV20-1,CSARSLEYTGELFF
TRBJ2-3,TRBV28,CASMTYRDTQYF
TRBJ2-7,TRBV5-1,CASSPDLGGYEQYF
TRBJ2-1,TRBV7-2,CASSLDSPASSYNEQFF
TRBJ1-1,TRBV30,CAWSLWGIGTEAFF
TRBJ2-3,TRBV7-8,CASSLGDWTDTQYF